These 17 T cell receptor beta chains were all obtained from the same sample, sequenced in a study of cytomegalovirus exposure and HLA in healthy donors. It was with 60 Vbeta and 13 Jbeta primers that the PCR ran. TCRdb's table, derived via immunoSEQ multiplex PCR, lists solely in-frame clones and lacks some. Seen here are some 130,000 clones, about 80% observed once, and the top ten hold over 3%. Sequencing was performed on PBMCs. These receptors were obtained from a woman in her thirties or forties in good health and CMV-seronegative.

The V call is TRBV2, the J call TRBJ1-5; D not certain. Germline loops: CDR1 SNHLY, CDR2 FYNNEI. V dropped 3 bases and J dropped 5 bases, with 5 bases sitting between them. The CDR3 is 12 residues long. CDR3: CASSDSDQPQHF. CDR3 nucleotides: TGTGCCAGCAGTGATAGTGATCAGCCCCAGCATTTT.

The chain combines TRBV5-4 with TRBJ2-7, with 7 bases lining up with TRBD2. The J segment lost 5 bases and the V segment lost 3 bases, leaving 8 bases of the junction unmatched. Germline lookup yields CDR1 SGHNT and CDR2 YYREEE (reference sequence). This CDR3 has 14 amino acids. CDR3 loop: CASSSGGGHDEQYF. CDR3 coding DNA: TGTGCCAGCAGCTCCGGGGGAGGGCACGACGAGCAGTACTTC.

Regarding this clone: At one end the junction does not follow the germline gene, possibly because of a read error. This chain links TRBV7-7 with TRBJ2-2, with 8 positions matching TRBD2. This CDR3 is 15 amino acids long. Germline CDR1 SSHAT, CDR2 FNYEAQ (reference sequence). The CDR3 loop is CASSRGLGNTGELFF. The CDR3 DNA reads TGTGCTAGCAGCCGGGGACTAGGTAACACCGGGGAGCTGTTTTTT. The full variable domain, with the rest looked up from reference TRBV7-7 and TRBJ2-2, is GAGVSQSPRYKVTKRGQDVTLRCDPISSHATLYWYQQALGQGPEFLTYFNYEAQPDKSGLPSDRFSAERPEGSISTLTIQRTEQRDSAMYRCASSRGLGNTGELFFGEGSRLTVL.

The chain combines TRBV6-5 with TRBJ2-5; D is undetermined. The V gene lost 5 bases and the J gene lost 7 bases, with 14 bases spanning the gap. This CDR3 is built from 13 residues. In germline, CDR1 is MNHEY, CDR2 SVGAGI. CDR3 sequence: CASSQRVSGTQYF. The CDR3 DNA is TGTGCCAGCAGTCAGAGAGTTTCAGGGACCCAGTACTTC.

This chain uses TRBV5-1 with TRBJ2-5, with TRBD1 matching over 9 bases. CDR3 length: 15 residues. After removal of 0 bases from V and 5 bases from J, the junction contained 5 bases not matched to a gene. Germline V gene sequence: CDR1 SGHRS, CDR2 YFSETQ. The chain's CDR3 is CASSLGAGTGETQYF. The CDR3 DNA is TGCGCCAGCAGCTTGGGGGCCGGGACAGGGGAGACCCAGTACTTC.

The chain uses TRBV7-9 and TRBJ1-2; tentative D call: TRBD1 (5 bases). Trimming took 3 bases from V and 1 from J, leaving 12 bases between them. The CDR3 totals 15 residues. Germline lookup yields CDR1 SEHNR and CDR2 FQNEAQ (reference sequence). The CDR3 DNA sequence: TGTGCCAGCAGCTTGTTCGACAGTAGTAACTATGGCTACACCTTC. Translated: CASSLFDSSNYGYTF.

The gene calls are TRBV10-3 and TRBJ2-7; D perhaps matches TRBD1 (5 bases). CDR1 is ENHRY, CDR2 SYGVKD, per germline. The V gene lost 6 bases and the J gene lost 0 bases, with 15 bases spanning the gap. The CDR3 totals 15 residues. The CDR3 DNA is TGTGCCATCAGGACCAGGGCAACCTTCTCCTACGAGCAGTACTTC. It yields the protein CAIRTRATFSYEQYF.

As regards this clone: Additional DNA sequences in this sample encode the identical CDR3. The gene calls are TRBV6-5 and TRBJ2-2; D not resolved. Germline loops: CDR1 MNHEY, CDR2 SVGAGI. The CDR3 runs to 12 residues. Trimming shortened V by 6 bases and J by 4 bases, and 6 bases separated the two germline ends. CDR3 in DNA: TGTGCCAGCAGCTTCAGCACCGGGGAGCTGTTTTTT. Its protein is CASSFSTGELFF.

This clone was seen only once. The rearrangement joins TRBV6-1 to TRBJ1-6; D not resolved. Germline CDR1 reads MNHNS; CDR2 reads SASEGT. The V end lost 2 bases, the J end lost 7 bases, and 9 bases lay between the germline ends. The CDR3 is made up of 14 amino acids. The CDR3 protein is CASSERERNSPLHF. DNA for the CDR3: TGTGCCAGCAGTGAACGGGAGAGGAATTCACCCCTCCACTTT.

V and J are TRBV7-2 and TRBJ1-5, with 10 bases aligning to TRBD1. V lost 3 bases, J lost 3 bases, and 8 bases stayed unmatched. CDR1 is SGHTA, CDR2 FQGNSA, per germline. The length of the CDR3 is 17 residues. CDR3 loop: CASSFLPGTGVNQPQHF. In nucleotides, the CDR3 is TGTGCCAGCAGCTTCCTCCCCGGGACAGGGGTCAATCAGCCCCAGCATTTT.

V gene TRBV5-4 combines with J gene TRBJ1-2; no reliable D call. V was pared by 0 bases and J by 4 bases, with 4 bases between. The CDR3 has 12 residues. Germline V gene data show CDR1 as SGHNT and CDR2 as YYREEE (reference sequence). As DNA, the CDR3 is TGTGCCAGCAGCTTGGGGGCCTATGGCTACACCTTC. Its protein is CASSLGAYGYTF. Complete variable domain (other parts from reference TRBV5-4 and TRBJ1-2): ETGVTQSPTHLIKTRGQQVTLRCSSQSGHNTVSWYQQALGQGPQFIFQYYREEENGRGNFPPRFSGLQFPNYSSELNVNALELDDSALYLCASSLGAYGYTFGSGTRLTVV.

The chain is built from TRBV5-6 and TRBJ2-1; 13 nucleotides agree with TRBD2. The germline V gene encodes CDR1 SGHDT and CDR2 YYEEEE. After removal of 4 bases from V and 1 base from J, the junction contained 2 bases not matched to a gene. The CDR3 runs to 16 residues. The CDR3 coding sequence is TGTGCCAGCAGCGGGGGACTAGCGGGATCCTACAATGAGCAGTTCTTC. The encoded protein is CASSGGLAGSYNEQFF.

The chain has TRBV19 and TRBJ2-3, with TRBD2 as a possible D gene (6 bases). Looked up from germline, CDR1 is LNHDA and CDR2 is SQIVND (reference sequence). CDR3 length equals 16 residues. V shed 4 bases and J shed 5 bases, with 19 bases lying between them. Here the CDR3 DNA reads TGTGCCAGTAGTACACTCTTAGTTGTGGGGGGAGATACGCAGTATTTT. Protein sequence: CASSTLLVVGGDTQYF.

The chain has TRBV4-3 and TRBJ2-3; D gene ambiguous. CDR1 and CDR2 from the germline V gene are LGHNA and YSLEER. This CDR3 has 17 amino acids. V lost 1 base, J lost 2 bases, and 16 bases lay in between. The DNA of the CDR3 is TGCGCCAGCAGCCAAGGGTACCCCACCTATAACACAGATACGCAGTATTTT. This encodes CASSQGYPTYNTDTQYF.

The chain links TRBV5-6 to TRBJ2-5; 8 bases line up with TRBD2. The CDR3 loop spans 15 amino acids. V gave up 4 bases and J gave up 2 bases; unmatched junction bases: 7. The V gene's germline CDR1 is SGHDT and CDR2 YYEEEE. This chain's CDR3 is CASSPLSGGQETQYF. The CDR3 coding sequence is TGTGCCAGCAGCCCTCTAAGCGGGGGACAAGAGACCCAGTACTTC.

The chain has TRBV21-1 and TRBJ1-1; TRBD1, the table's D call, was not compared with the DNA. TRBV21-1 is labeled a pseudogene. CDR3 length equals 15 residues. CDR3 in DNA: TGTGCCAGCAGCAAAGAGATAACACCCAACACTGAAGCTTTCTTT. It translates to CASSKEITPNTEAFF.

The sample holds a few counts of this clone. The V and J genes are TRBV5-4 and TRBJ1-1, with a tentative D call TRBD1 (6 bases). V lost 2 bases, J lost 1 base, and 12 bases lay in between. Germline assignment: CDR1 SGHNT and CDR2 YYREEE (reference sequence). The CDR3 consists of 15 residues. The CDR3 region is CASSLKTGTNTEAFF. CDR3 DNA sequence: TGTGCCAGCAGCTTAAAGACAGGAACGAACACTGAAGCTTTCTTT.